Below, 12 T cell receptor beta chains from the same sample are listed, as sequenced in a study of cytomegalovirus exposure and HLA in healthy donors. PCR employed 60 Vbeta and 13 Jbeta primers. Generated by immunoSEQ multiplex PCR, the TCRdb table keeps only in-frame clones and is missing some. The table shows some 99,000 clones, with around 72% occurring only once. The sequenced material came from PBMCs. All receptors derive from a male donor in good health and CMV-seronegative.

This clone occurred a few times. The chain carries TRBV29-1 and TRBJ2-1, with D tentatively TRBD2 (6 bases). The germline V gene encodes CDR1 SQVTM and CDR2 ANQGSEA. Trimming left V 5 bases short and J 6 bases short, with 11 bases between. The CDR3 sequence is 12 residues long. CDR3 residues: CSVLKTSNEQFF. CDR3 bases: TGCAGCGTTCTAAAGACTAGCAATGAGCAGTTCTTC.

This rearrangement joins TRBV28 to TRBJ2-3; 9 nucleotides agree with TRBD2. The trim removed 8 bases at V and 2 bases at J, leaving 17 bases unmatched. CDR1 MDHEN and CDR2 SYDVKM come from the germline V gene. This CDR3 is 18 amino acids long. The CDR3 region is CASEARGGHRAPTDTQYF. DNA of the CDR3: TGTGCCAGCGAAGCGCGGGGGGGGCACAGAGCCCCCACAGATACGCAGTATTTT.

This rearrangement joins TRBV27 to TRBJ1-2; maybe TRBD1 (6 bases). This CDR3 spans 17 amino acids. Trimming took 6 bases from V and 2 from J, leaving 22 bases between them. Germline V gives CDR1 MNHEY, CDR2 SMNVEV (reference sequence). Here the CDR3 reads CASSLGWGQGTNYGYTF. The CDR3 coding sequence is TGTGCCAGCAGCTTAGGGTGGGGGCAGGGGACCAACTATGGCTACACCTTC.

The CDR3 protein is CASSVGTGFYYEQYF. The CDR3 DNA reads TGTGCCAGTAGTGTTGGGACAGGGTTTTACTACGAGCAGTACTTC. The gene calls are TRBV19 and TRBJ2-7; TRBD1 aligns across 9 bases. This CDR3 contains 15 residues. Germline lookup yields CDR1 LNHDA and CDR2 SQIVND (reference sequence). Trimming cost V 5 bases and J 3 bases; bases outside gene matches: 8.

V is TRBV6-1 and J is TRBJ2-7; 11 bases match TRBD1. The CDR3 spans 14 residues. Germline-derived CDR1 and CDR2 are MNHNS and SASEGT. The V gene end was trimmed by 1 base and the J gene end by 9 bases; junction bases not matched to a gene: 5. CDR3: CASSEGTGGRVQYF. The DNA for the CDR3 is TGTGCCAGCAGTGAAGGGACAGGGGGCCGTGTGCAGTACTTC.

V is TRBV5-8 and J is TRBJ2-7; TRBD1 matches at 7 bases. Germline CDR1 SGHTS, CDR2 YDEGEE. J gave up 1 base and V 4 bases, and 5 bases lay outside the gene matches. There are 14 residues in the CDR3. CDR3 coding DNA: TGTGCCAGCAGCCAGGACAGGCCATCCTACGAGCAGTACTTC. This sequence encodes CASSQDRPSYEQYF.

Here the CDR3 reads CAWSTRTGDMNTEAFF. The CDR3 nucleotides are TGTGCCTGGAGTACCCGGACAGGCGATATGAACACTGAAGCTTTCTTT. The gene calls are TRBV30 and TRBJ1-1; the match to TRBD1 covers 7 bases. With 2 bases clipped from V and 0 bases from J, the junction kept 9 bases outside the gene matches. Germline V CDR1 and CDR2: GTSNPN, SVGIG (reference sequence). The CDR3 totals 16 residues.

The rearrangement uses TRBV27 and TRBJ2-3; 8 bases agree with TRBD1. The CDR3 totals 16 residues. Germline V gene data show CDR1 as MNHEY and CDR2 as SMNVEV (reference sequence). Trimming at V came to 4 bases and at J to 2 bases, leaving 8 bases not matched to a gene. The CDR3, as DNA: TGTGCCAGCAGTTCACTTCGGACAGGGTACACAGATACGCAGTATTTT. This sequence encodes CASSSLRTGYTDTQYF.

The chain combines TRBV30 with TRBJ1-5; D is undetermined. CDR1 GTSNPN and CDR2 SVGIG come from the germline V gene (reference sequence). The V and J ends lost 2 bases and 5 bases respectively, with 10 bases between them. The CDR3 sequence is 13 residues long. The CDR3 nucleotides are TGTGCCTGGAGTTCAGCGAGAGATCAGCCCCAGCATTTT. It specifies CAWSSARDQPQHF. Complete variable domain (other parts from reference TRBV30 and TRBJ1-5): SQTIHQWPATLVQPVGSPLSLECTVEGTSNPNLYWYRQAAGRGLQLLFYSVGIGQISSEVPQNLSASRPQDRQFILSSKKLLLSDSGFYLCAWSSARDQPQHFGDGTRLSIL.

The rearrangement joins TRBV4-1 to TRBJ2-1; D perhaps matches TRBD2 (6 bases). V gave up 3 bases and J gave up 5 bases, with 17 bases separating them. This CDR3 comprises 16 residues. Germline V gene sequence: CDR1 MGHRA, CDR2 YSYEKL. CDR3: CASSHLTREKDNEQFF. The CDR3 nucleotides are TGCGCCAGCAGCCACCTCACACGGGAGAAAGACAATGAGCAGTTCTTC.

The table lists this clone with a count of one. V gene TRBV27 combines with J gene TRBJ1-5; a possible D gene is TRBD1 (5 bases). This CDR3 is built from 15 residues. Germline V gives CDR1 MNHEY, CDR2 SMNVEV (reference sequence). V lost 4 bases and J lost 0, with 10 bases in between. For the CDR3, the DNA is TGTGCCAGCAGTTCGCCTGACAGTAGCAATCAGCCCCAGCATTTT. Residues: CASSSPDSSNQPQHF.

This clone was detected once. The chain has TRBV14 and TRBJ1-4; 11 bases are a match to TRBD1. Germline V lookup: CDR1 SGHDN, CDR2 FVKESK. The trim removed 4 bases at V and 8 bases at J, leaving 9 bases unmatched. The CDR3 is made up of 16 amino acids. CDR3 protein: CASSRQPGTGGEKLFF. Written as DNA, the CDR3 is TGTGCCAGCAGCCGCCAACCTGGGACAGGGGGAGAAAAACTGTTTTTT.